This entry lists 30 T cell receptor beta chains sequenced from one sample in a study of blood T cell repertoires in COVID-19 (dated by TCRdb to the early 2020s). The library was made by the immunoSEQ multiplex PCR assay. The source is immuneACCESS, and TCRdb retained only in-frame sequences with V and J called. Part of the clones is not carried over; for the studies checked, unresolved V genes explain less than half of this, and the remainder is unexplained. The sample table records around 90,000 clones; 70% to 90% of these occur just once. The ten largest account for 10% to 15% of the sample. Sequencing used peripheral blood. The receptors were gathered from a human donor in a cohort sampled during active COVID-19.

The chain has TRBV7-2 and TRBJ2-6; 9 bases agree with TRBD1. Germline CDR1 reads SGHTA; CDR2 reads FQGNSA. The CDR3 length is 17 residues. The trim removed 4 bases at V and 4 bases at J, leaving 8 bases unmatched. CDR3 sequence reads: CASSSGQGKLGANVLTF. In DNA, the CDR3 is TGTGCCAGCAGCTCGGGACAGGGAAAATTGGGGGCCAACGTCCTGACTTTC.

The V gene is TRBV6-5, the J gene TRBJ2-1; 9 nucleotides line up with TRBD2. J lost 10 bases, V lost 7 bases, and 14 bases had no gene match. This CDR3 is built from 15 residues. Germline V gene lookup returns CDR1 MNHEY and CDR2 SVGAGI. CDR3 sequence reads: CASKDSGGPWEEQFF. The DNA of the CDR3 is TGTGCCAGCAAAGATAGCGGGGGCCCTTGGGAGGAGCAGTTCTTC.

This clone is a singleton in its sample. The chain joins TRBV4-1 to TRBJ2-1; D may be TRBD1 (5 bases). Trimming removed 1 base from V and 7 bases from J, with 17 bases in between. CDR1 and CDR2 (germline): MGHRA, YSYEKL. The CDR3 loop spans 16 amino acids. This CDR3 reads CASSQVGASGLNEQFF. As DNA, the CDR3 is TGCGCCAGCAGCCAAGTAGGGGCCTCAGGGTTAAATGAGCAGTTCTTC.

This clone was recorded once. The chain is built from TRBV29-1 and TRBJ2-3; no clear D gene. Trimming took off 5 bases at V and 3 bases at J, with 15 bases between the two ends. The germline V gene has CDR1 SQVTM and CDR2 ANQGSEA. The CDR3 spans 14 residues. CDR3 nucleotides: TGCAGCGTTACGGTCGGGTCCGTTACAGATACGCAGTATTTT. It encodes CSVTVGSVTDTQYF.

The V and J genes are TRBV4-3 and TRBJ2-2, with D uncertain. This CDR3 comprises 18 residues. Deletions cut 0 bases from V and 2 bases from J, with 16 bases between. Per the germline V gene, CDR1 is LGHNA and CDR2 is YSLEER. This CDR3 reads CASSQERMAPLNTGELFF. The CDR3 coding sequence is TGCGCCAGCAGCCAAGAGAGGATGGCTCCCCTTAACACCGGGGAGCTGTTTTTT.

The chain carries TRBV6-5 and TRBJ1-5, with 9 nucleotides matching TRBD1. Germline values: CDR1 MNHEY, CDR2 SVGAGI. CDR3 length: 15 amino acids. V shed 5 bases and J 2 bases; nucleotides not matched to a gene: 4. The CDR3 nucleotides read TGTGCCAGCAGTCGGACAGGGGCGGGCAATCAGCCCCAGCATTTT. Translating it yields CASSRTGAGNQPQHF.

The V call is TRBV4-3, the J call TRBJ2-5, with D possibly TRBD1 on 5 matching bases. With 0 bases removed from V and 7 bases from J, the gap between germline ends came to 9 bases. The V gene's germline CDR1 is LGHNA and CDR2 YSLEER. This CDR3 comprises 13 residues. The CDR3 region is CASSQDQGGTQYF. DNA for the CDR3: TGCGCCAGCAGCCAAGATCAGGGTGGGACCCAGTACTTC.

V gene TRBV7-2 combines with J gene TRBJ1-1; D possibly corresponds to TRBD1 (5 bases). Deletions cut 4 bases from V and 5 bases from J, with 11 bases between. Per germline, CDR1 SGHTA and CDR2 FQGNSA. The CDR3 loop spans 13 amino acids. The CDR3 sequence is CASSSSPGTEAFF. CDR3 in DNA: TGTGCCAGCAGCTCCTCCCCAGGGACTGAAGCTTTCTTT.

The CDR3 spells CASSYAGGTALETQYF. The CDR3 DNA sequence: TGTGCCAGCAGCTACGCCGGTGGGACAGCCCTTGAGACCCAGTACTTC. V and J are TRBV7-2 and TRBJ2-5; 7 bases are shared with TRBD1. CDR1 and CDR2 from the germline V gene are SGHTA and FQGNSA. V was clipped by 4 bases and J by 5 bases; unmatched bases: 13. This CDR3 region has 16 residues.

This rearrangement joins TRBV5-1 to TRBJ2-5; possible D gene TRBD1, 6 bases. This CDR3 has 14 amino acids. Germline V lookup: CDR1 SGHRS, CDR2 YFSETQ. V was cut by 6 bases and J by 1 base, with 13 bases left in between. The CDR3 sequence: CASTNRVPQETQYF. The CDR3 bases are TGCGCCAGCACCAACAGGGTACCCCAAGAGACCCAGTACTTC.

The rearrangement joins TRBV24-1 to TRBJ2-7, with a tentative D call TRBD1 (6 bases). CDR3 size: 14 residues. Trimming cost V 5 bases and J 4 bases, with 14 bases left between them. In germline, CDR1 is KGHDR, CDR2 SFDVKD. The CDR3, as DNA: TGTGCCACCAGTGGAAGGTACAGGGAATACGAGCAGTACTTC. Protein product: CATSGRYREYEQYF.

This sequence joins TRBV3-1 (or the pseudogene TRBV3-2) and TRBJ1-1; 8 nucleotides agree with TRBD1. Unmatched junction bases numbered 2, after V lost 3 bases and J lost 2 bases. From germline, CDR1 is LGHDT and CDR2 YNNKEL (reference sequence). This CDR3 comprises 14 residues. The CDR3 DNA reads TGTGCCAGCAGCCACAGGGGGCCCAACACTGAAGCTTTCTTT. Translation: CASSHRGPNTEAFF.

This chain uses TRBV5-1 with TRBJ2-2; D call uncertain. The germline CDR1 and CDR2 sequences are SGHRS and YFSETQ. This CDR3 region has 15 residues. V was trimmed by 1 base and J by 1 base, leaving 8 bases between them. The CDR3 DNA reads TGCGCCAGCAGCTTGTATGGCCAGAACACCGGGGAGCTGTTTTTT. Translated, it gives CASSLYGQNTGELFF. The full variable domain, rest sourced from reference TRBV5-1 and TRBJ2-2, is KAGVTQTPRYLIKTRGQQVTLSCSPISGHRSVSWYQQTPGQGLQFLFEYFSETQRNKGNFPGRFSGRQFSNSRSEMNVSTLELGDSALYLCASSLYGQNTGELFFGEGSRLTVL.

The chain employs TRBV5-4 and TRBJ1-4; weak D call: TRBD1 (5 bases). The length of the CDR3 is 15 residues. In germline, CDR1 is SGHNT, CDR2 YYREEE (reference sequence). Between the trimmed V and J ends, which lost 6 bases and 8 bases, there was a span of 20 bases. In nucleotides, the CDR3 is TGTGCCAGCACCACGGGAGGGACGGAGGAAGAAAAACTGTTTTTT. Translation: CASTTGGTEEEKLFF.

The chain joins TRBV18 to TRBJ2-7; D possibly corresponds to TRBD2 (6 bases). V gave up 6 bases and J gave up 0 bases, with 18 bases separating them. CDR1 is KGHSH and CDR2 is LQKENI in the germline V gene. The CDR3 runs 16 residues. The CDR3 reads CASSQTVAGSSYEQYF. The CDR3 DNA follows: TGTGCCAGCTCCCAGACCGTCGCGGGGAGCTCCTACGAGCAGTACTTC.

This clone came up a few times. CDR3 sequence reads: CASSVGQLNTYEQYF. In DNA, the CDR3 is TGTGCCAGCAGCGTAGGGCAGTTAAATACCTACGAGCAGTACTTC. This chain uses TRBV9 with TRBJ2-7, with D unclear. The CDR3 covers 15 residues. Germline V gives CDR1 SGDLS, CDR2 YYNGEE. Trimming pared 0 bases from V and 2 bases from J, leaving 12 bases between.

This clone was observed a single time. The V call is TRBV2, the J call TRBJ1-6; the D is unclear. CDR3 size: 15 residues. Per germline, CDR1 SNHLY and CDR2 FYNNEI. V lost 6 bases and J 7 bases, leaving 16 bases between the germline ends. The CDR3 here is CASSLTRLQNSPLHF. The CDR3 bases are TGTGCCAGCAGCCTCACCCGACTGCAAAATTCACCCCTCCACTTT.

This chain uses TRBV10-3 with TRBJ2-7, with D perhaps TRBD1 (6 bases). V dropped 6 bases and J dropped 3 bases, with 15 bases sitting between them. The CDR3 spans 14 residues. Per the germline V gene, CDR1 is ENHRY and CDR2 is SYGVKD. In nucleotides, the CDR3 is TGTGCCATCAGATTGGACAGCACTGACTACGAGCAGTACTTC. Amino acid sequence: CAIRLDSTDYEQYF.

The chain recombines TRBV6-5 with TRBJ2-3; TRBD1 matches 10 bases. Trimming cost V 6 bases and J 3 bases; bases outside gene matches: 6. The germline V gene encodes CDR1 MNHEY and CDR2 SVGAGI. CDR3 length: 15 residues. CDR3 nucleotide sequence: TGTGCCAGCAGGACCCCGGGACAGGGGACAGATACGCAGTATTTT. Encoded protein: CASRTPGQGTDTQYF.

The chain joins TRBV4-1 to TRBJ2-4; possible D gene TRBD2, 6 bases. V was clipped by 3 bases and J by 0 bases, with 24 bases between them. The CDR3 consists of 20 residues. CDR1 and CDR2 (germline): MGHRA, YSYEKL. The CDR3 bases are TGCGCCAGCAGCCACTCTGGGGGTGTGGGGGGTCCTTTAGCCAAAAACATTCAGTACTTC. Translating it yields CASSHSGGVGGPLAKNIQYF.

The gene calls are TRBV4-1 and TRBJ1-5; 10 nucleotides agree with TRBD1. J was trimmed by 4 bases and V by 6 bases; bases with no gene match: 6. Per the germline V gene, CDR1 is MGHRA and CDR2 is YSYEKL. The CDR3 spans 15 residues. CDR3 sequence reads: CASSHRDRGNQPQHF. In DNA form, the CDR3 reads TGCGCCAGCAGTCACCGGGACAGGGGTAATCAGCCCCAGCATTTT.

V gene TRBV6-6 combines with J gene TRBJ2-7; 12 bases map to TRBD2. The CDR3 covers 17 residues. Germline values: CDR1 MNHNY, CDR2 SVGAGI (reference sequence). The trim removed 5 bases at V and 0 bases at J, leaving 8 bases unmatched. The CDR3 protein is CASSRMTSGGHSYEQYF. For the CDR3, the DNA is TGTGCCAGCAGTCGGATGACTAGCGGGGGCCACTCCTACGAGCAGTACTTC.

This CDR3 is CASSLGLAGSTDTQYF. In nucleotides, the CDR3 is TGTGCCAGCAGCTTAGGGCTAGCGGGGAGCACAGATACGCAGTATTTT. The chain links TRBV7-9 to TRBJ2-3; 9 bases are shared with TRBD2. The CDR3 has 16 residues. The germline V gene encodes CDR1 SEHNR and CDR2 FQNEAQ (reference sequence). J gave up 0 bases and V 1 base, and 2 bases lay outside the gene matches.

The CDR3 nucleotides are TGTGCCAGCAGCCTTCGGACTAGCGGCCTCCTCAATGAGCAGTTCTTC. It is translated as CASSLRTSGLLNEQFF. The chain links TRBV9 to TRBJ2-1, with 10 nucleotides matching TRBD2. There are 16 residues in the CDR3. In germline, CDR1 is SGDLS, CDR2 YYNGEE. The ends lost 4 bases at V and 6 bases at J; junction bases unmatched: 10.

The CDR3 DNA is TGCGCCAGCAGCTACGGACAGAGGAACACTGAAGCTTTCTTT. As protein: CASSYGQRNTEAFF. This chain links TRBV4-1 with TRBJ1-1; tentative D call: TRBD1 (6 bases). The CDR3 covers 14 residues. V was cut by 5 bases and J by 1 base, with 11 bases left in between. Germline V gene data show CDR1 as MGHRA and CDR2 as YSYEKL.

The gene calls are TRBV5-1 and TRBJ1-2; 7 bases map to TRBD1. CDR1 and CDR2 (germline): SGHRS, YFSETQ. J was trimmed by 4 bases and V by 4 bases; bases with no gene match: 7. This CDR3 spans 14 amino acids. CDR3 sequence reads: CASSPVTGIYGYTF. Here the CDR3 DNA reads TGCGCCAGCAGCCCAGTGACAGGGATCTATGGCTACACCTTC.

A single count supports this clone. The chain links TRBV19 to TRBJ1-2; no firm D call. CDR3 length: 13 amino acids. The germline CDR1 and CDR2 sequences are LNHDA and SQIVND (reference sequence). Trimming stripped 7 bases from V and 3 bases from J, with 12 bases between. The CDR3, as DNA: TGTGCCAGTACCCTAGGCAGCTACTATGGCTACACCTTC. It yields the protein CASTLGSYYGYTF.

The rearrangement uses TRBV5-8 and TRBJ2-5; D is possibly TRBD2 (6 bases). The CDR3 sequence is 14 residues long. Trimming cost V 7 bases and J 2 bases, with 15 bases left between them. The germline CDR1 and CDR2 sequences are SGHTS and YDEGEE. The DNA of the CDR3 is TGTGCCAGCCGAAAGAACGGAGGGCAAGAGACCCAGTACTTC. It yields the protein CASRKNGGQETQYF.

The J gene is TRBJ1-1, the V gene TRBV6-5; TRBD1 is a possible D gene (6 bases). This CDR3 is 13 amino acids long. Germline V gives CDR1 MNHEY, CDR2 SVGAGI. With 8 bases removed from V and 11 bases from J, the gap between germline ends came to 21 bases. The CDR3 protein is CASWANMRGGAFF. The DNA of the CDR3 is TGTGCCAGCTGGGCTAATATGAGGGGGGGGGCTTTCTTT.

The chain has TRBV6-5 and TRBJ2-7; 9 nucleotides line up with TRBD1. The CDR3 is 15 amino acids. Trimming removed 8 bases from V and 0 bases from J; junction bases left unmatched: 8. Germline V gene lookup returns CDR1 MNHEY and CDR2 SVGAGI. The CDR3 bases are TGTGCCAGCCGAGCCGGGACAGGGAGCTCCTACGAGCAGTACTTC. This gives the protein CASRAGTGSSYEQYF.